What follows are 19 T cell receptor beta chains derived from one specimen sequenced in a study of blood T cell repertoires in COVID-19. TCRdb keeps only in-frame clones here, not all; method: immunoSEQ multiplex PCR. The sample has around 220,000 clones, approximately 79% seen once. Material for sequencing was peripheral blood. These receptors were collected from a human donor in a cohort sampled during active COVID-19.

The chain employs TRBV7-9 and TRBJ2-7, with TRBD1 matching 9 bases. CDR1 and CDR2 (germline): SEHNR, FQNEAQ (reference sequence). V shed 5 bases and J 4 bases; nucleotides not matched to a gene: 9. This CDR3 spans 15 amino acids. The chain's CDR3 is CASSKPGQGVYEQYF. The CDR3 DNA is TGTGCCAGCAGCAAACCGGGACAGGGTGTTTACGAGCAGTACTTC.

This chain links TRBV19 with TRBJ1-2; D is unresolved. The V gene lost 9 bases and the J gene lost 2 bases, with 16 bases spanning the gap. CDR1 and CDR2 (germline): LNHDA, SQIVND (reference sequence). The CDR3 spans 14 residues. The CDR3 nucleotides are TGTGCCAGCCAACGAAATTTCGGGAACTATGGCTACACCTTC. The encoded protein is CASQRNFGNYGYTF.

The V and J genes are TRBV27 and TRBJ2-3; 7 bases match TRBD1. Trimming took 7 bases from V and 2 from J; bases not matched to a gene: 24. The CDR3 loop spans 20 amino acids. CDR1 is MNHEY and CDR2 is SMNVEV in the germline V gene (reference sequence). CDR3 sequence: CASTHRGGGRRPTSTDTQYF. The CDR3 coding sequence is TGTGCCAGCACCCACCGAGGGGGCGGAAGGCGGCCCACTTCCACAGATACGCAGTATTTT.

CDR3 in DNA: TGCAGCGTCGAGGCCCTAGCGCAAAAGACCCAGTACTTC. Its protein is CSVEALAQKTQYF. The chain carries TRBV29-1 and TRBJ2-5, with a weak D call TRBD2 (6 bases). The V end was cut by 6 bases, the J end by 6 bases, with 17 bases between. CDR3 length: 13 residues. CDR1 and CDR2 (germline): SQVTM, ANQGSEA.

This clone has a handful of counts. The gene calls are TRBV28 and TRBJ1-5; 7 nucleotides align to TRBD1. Unmatched junction bases numbered 4, after V lost 2 bases and J lost 6 bases. Germline CDR1 is MDHEN and CDR2 is SYDVKM. CDR3 length: 14 residues. The CDR3 loop is CASSLTGESQPQHF. In DNA, the CDR3 is TGTGCCAGCAGTTTAACAGGGGAGAGTCAGCCCCAGCATTTT.

V gene TRBV18 combines with J gene TRBJ2-4; possible D gene TRBD2, 5 bases. Trimming left V 1 base short and J 0 bases short, with 13 bases between. The V gene's germline CDR1 is KGHSH and CDR2 LQKENI. CDR3 length: 17 residues. The DNA for the CDR3 is TGTGCCAGCTCACCACGGCCGGACTCCCTAGCCAAAAACATTCAGTACTTC. Protein sequence: CASSPRPDSLAKNIQYF.

The gene calls are TRBV27 and TRBJ2-1; 7 bases line up with TRBD2. J was trimmed by 1 base and V by 6 bases; bases with no gene match: 9. The CDR3 has 16 residues. CDR1 is MNHEY and CDR2 is SMNVEV in the germline V gene (reference sequence). This chain's CDR3 is CASRRNDGRSYNEQFF. The CDR3 coding sequence is TGTGCCAGCAGAAGAAACGACGGGAGGTCCTACAATGAGCAGTTCTTC.

The chain has TRBV9 and TRBJ2-3; 11 positions agree with TRBD2. Per germline, CDR1 SGDLS and CDR2 YYNGEE. CDR3 length: 17 residues. V was pared by 3 bases and J by 2 bases, with 8 bases of the junction left unmatched. CDR3: CASSASGTSGFTDTQYF. CDR3 sequence (DNA): TGTGCCAGCAGCGCCTCTGGGACTAGCGGTTTCACAGATACGCAGTATTTT.

The chain combines TRBV15 with TRBJ1-5; D remains unclear. V was clipped by 3 bases and J by 7 bases, with 16 bases between them. The CDR3 length is 15 residues. Germline V lookup: CDR1 LNHNV, CDR2 YYDKDF (reference sequence). CDR3 in DNA: TGTGCCACCAGCAGTAAGCAGGTTTTAGACCAGCCCCAGCATTTT. Translating it yields CATSSKQVLDQPQHF.

The rearrangement uses TRBV6-5 and TRBJ2-6; possible D gene TRBD2, 6 bases. Trimming removed 7 bases from V and 3 bases from J, with 10 bases in between. Germline CDR1 and CDR2: MNHEY and SVGAGI. This CDR3 has 14 amino acids. The CDR3 coding sequence is TGTGCCAGCAAGTGGGGGGTTGGGGCCAACGTCCTGACTTTC. Amino acids: CASKWGVGANVLTF.

This clone was recorded at least ten times. The rearrangement links TRBV27 to TRBJ2-3; TRBD1 might be the D (6 bases). With 5 bases removed from V and 6 bases from J, the gap between germline ends came to 15 bases. Germline V lookup: CDR1 MNHEY, CDR2 SMNVEV (reference sequence). CDR3 length equals 14 residues. CDR3 region: CASSDRDMHDTQYF. The CDR3 DNA sequence: TGTGCCAGCAGTGACCGGGACATGCATGATACGCAGTATTTT.

For the CDR3, the DNA is TGTGCCAGCAGCGTAGTCGGACAGGGAGGGGTAGCCGGGGAGCTGTTTTTT. Translating it yields CASSVVGQGGVAGELFF. The J gene is TRBJ2-2, the V gene TRBV7-9; tentatively, D is TRBD1 (8 bases). Trimming removed 5 bases from V and 6 bases from J, with 22 bases in between. CDR3 size: 17 residues. Germline CDR1 SEHNR, CDR2 FQNEAQ (reference sequence).

The V call is TRBV29-1, the J call TRBJ2-7; 7 bases are shared with TRBD1. With 8 bases clipped from V and 3 bases from J, the junction kept 7 bases outside the gene matches. The CDR3 totals 12 residues. CDR1 is SQVTM, CDR2 ANQGSEA, per germline. DNA of the CDR3: TGCAGCTATAGGGACAGCTTCTACGAGCAGTACTTC. Translated: CSYRDSFYEQYF.

The V gene is TRBV5-1, the J gene TRBJ1-5; possible D gene TRBD1, 5 bases. Germline V CDR1 and CDR2: SGHRS, YFSETQ. The CDR3 length is 15 residues. Trimming removed 4 bases at V and 6 bases at J, with 17 bases between. CDR3 amino acids: CASSRIPGGVQPQHF. The CDR3 nucleotides are TGCGCCAGCAGCCGGATCCCCGGAGGGGTTCAGCCCCAGCATTTT.

This rearrangement joins TRBV19 to TRBJ1-1; D perhaps matches TRBD1 (5 bases). This CDR3 spans 14 amino acids. Germline assignment: CDR1 LNHDA and CDR2 SQIVND (reference sequence). Trimming took off 5 bases at V and 1 base at J, with 11 bases between the two ends. The CDR3 protein is CASSGYRRNTEAFF. In DNA, the CDR3 is TGTGCCAGTAGTGGATACAGGAGGAACACTGAAGCTTTCTTT.

Of note for this clone: The junction departs from germline at one end; a sequencing error may be responsible. V gene TRBV4-3 combines with J gene TRBJ2-1; perhaps TRBD2 as D (7 bases). The V gene's germline CDR1 is LGHNA and CDR2 YSLEER. The CDR3 is 16 residues long. In DNA form, the CDR3 reads TGCGCCAGCAGCCAAGTAGGGGGAGGGAGCTACGATGAGCAGTTCTTC. Its translation is CASSQVGGGSYDEQFF.

This clone was seen a single time. The chain employs TRBV6-5 and TRBJ2-3; 7 nucleotides line up with TRBD1. The CDR3 contains 15 residues. CDR1 and CDR2 (germline): MNHEY, SVGAGI. V shed 6 bases, J shed 3 bases, and the junction held 9 bases outside the gene matches. CDR3 DNA: TGTGCCAGCAGATCCAAGGGGACAGTTACAGATACGCAGTATTTT. Translated, it gives CASRSKGTVTDTQYF.

In this sample, this clone turned up once. The CDR3: CASSPVSHQPQHF. The CDR3 region has the DNA TGTGCCAGCAGTCCCGTCAGTCATCAGCCCCAGCATTTT. V usage is TRBV27 and J usage is TRBJ1-5; D is uncertain. This CDR3 region has 13 residues. Germline V lookup: CDR1 MNHEY, CDR2 SMNVEV (reference sequence). Trimming stripped 5 bases from V and 5 bases from J, with 10 bases between.

This clone was seen only a few times. The V and J genes are TRBV7-3 and TRBJ2-5, with 9 bases aligning to TRBD1. The CDR3 length is 14 residues. Per germline, CDR1 SGHTA and CDR2 FQGTGA. J lost 2 bases, V lost 2 bases, and 0 bases had no gene match. CDR3 sequence: CASSLGQGQETQYF. CDR3 sequence (DNA): TGTGCCAGCAGCTTAGGACAGGGGCAAGAGACCCAGTACTTC. Using reference TRBV7-3 and TRBJ2-5 for the parts outside the CDR3, the full variable domain is GAGVSQTPSNKVTEKGKYVELRCDPISGHTALYWYRQSLGQGPEFLIYFQGTGAADDSGLPNDRFFAVRPEGSVSTLKIQRTERGDSAVYLCASSLGQGQETQYFGPGTRLLVL.